The clone carrying this T cell receptor (beta chain) has just a few counts. Its antigen remains unidentified. This CDR3 spans 14 amino acids. The V end was cut by 0 bases, the J end by 6 bases, with 10 bases between. CDR1 is SGDLS, CDR2 YYNGEE, per germline. The data were produced by immunoSEQ multiplex PCR, yet TCRdb's version contains in-frame clones alone and is incomplete. The sample yields about 16,000 clones, roughly 69% seen once. The data are from a study of tumor-infiltrating lymphocytes in localized non-small cell lung cancer. Points from the study as a whole: Immunotypes IM1 and IM2 had similar TCR-derived T-cell fractions. Tumor T-cell fraction from TCR sequencing was not associated with recurrence-free survival (p = 0.61).

The chain is built from TRBV9 and TRBJ1-5, with D unclear. The receptor comes from a human donor with non-small cell lung cancer. Sequencing was carried out using lung tumor tissue. Here the CDR3 DNA reads TGTGCCAGCAGCGTAGGGGAGCGCGGTCAGCCCCAGCATTTT. Translating gives CASSVGERGQPQHF.